Shown below are 30 T cell receptor beta chains from a single sample sequenced in a study of blood T cell repertoires in COVID-19. Sequencing was performed with immunoSEQ multiplex PCR; in TCRdb, only in-frame clones are kept and a portion is missing. In the table there are approximately 250,000 clones, about 87% of which are singletons. The specimen was PBMCs or T cells enriched from blood (not recorded which). Receptor source: a woman aged 40-49 years with acute COVID-19.

The table lists this clone with a count of one. The chain is built from TRBV24-1 and TRBJ1-2; D remains ambiguous. This CDR3 is 14 amino acids long. CDR1 is KGHDR and CDR2 is SFDVKD in the germline V gene. Trimming shortened V by 3 bases and J by 4 bases, and 11 bases separated the two germline ends. The DNA of the CDR3 is TGTGCCACCAGTGATATACAAAATGGCTATGGCTACACCTTC. Translating gives CATSDIQNGYGYTF.

V and J are TRBV18 and TRBJ1-5; 8 bases line up with TRBD1. Germline V gene lookup returns CDR1 KGHSH and CDR2 LQKENI. This CDR3 has 16 amino acids. Trimming removed 5 bases from V and 0 bases from J; junction bases left unmatched: 6. CDR3 protein: CASSKIGQGSNQPQHF. CDR3 nucleotide sequence: TGTGCCAGCTCAAAAATCGGACAGGGTAGCAATCAGCCCCAGCATTTT.

The chain couples TRBV5-6 to TRBJ1-2; D is possibly TRBD1 (5 bases). Deletions cut 0 bases from V and 4 bases from J, with 16 bases between. Germline assignment: CDR1 SGHDT and CDR2 YYEEEE. The CDR3 is made up of 16 amino acids. The CDR3 DNA reads TGTGCCAGCAGCTTGGTTTCGGGACTCCTCACCTATGGCTACACCTTC. Protein product: CASSLVSGLLTYGYTF. Full variable domain (rest looked up from reference TRBV5-6 and TRBJ1-2): DAGVTQSPTHLIKTRGQQVTLRCSPKSGHDTVSWYQQALGQGPQFIFQYYEEEERQRGNFPDRFSGHQFPNYSSELNVNALLLGDSALYLCASSLVSGLLTYGYTFGSGTRLTVV.

This chain joins TRBV19 and TRBJ2-1; unclear D gene. V was clipped by 2 bases and J by 3 bases, with 11 bases between them. This CDR3 has 15 amino acids. Per the germline V gene, CDR1 is LNHDA and CDR2 is SQIVND (reference sequence). CDR3 sequence (DNA): TGTGCCAGTAGTATACTGACTGGCGGCTACAATGAGCAGTTCTTC. This translates into CASSILTGGYNEQFF.

CDR3 amino acids: CASSLLGTGVNEQYV. The CDR3 DNA reads TGTGCCAGCAGTTTATTAGGGACAGGGGTGAACGAGCAGTACGTC. V gene TRBV28 combines with J gene TRBJ2-7; 10 bases agree with TRBD1. Germline CDR1 is MDHEN and CDR2 is SYDVKM. There are 15 residues in the CDR3. Germline trimming cut 1 base from V and 5 bases from J; bases unmatched to any gene: 5.

The chain employs TRBV6-1 and TRBJ1-4; 7 bases are a match to TRBD1. Germline-derived CDR1 and CDR2 are MNHNS and SASEGT. The CDR3 consists of 16 residues. V trimming: 6 bases; J trimming: 8 bases; junction bases outside the gene matches: 15. CDR3 region: CASRETGVGGGEKLFF. The CDR3 nucleotides read TGTGCCAGCAGAGAAACTGGTGTAGGGGGCGGGGAAAAACTGTTTTTT.

This chain joins TRBV11-2 and TRBJ1-2; tentatively, D is TRBD1 (6 bases). CDR1 SGHAT and CDR2 FQNNGV come from the germline V gene. The CDR3 has 13 amino acids. V lost 6 bases and J 3 bases, leaving 11 bases between the germline ends. The CDR3 DNA reads TGTGCCAGCAGGGGGGGGGCAGACTATGGCTACACCTTC. It codes for CASRGGADYGYTF.

V gene TRBV5-1 combines with J gene TRBJ1-1; D is ambiguous. The CDR3 is 15 amino acids. Trimming removed 0 bases from V and 4 bases from J, with 13 bases in between. In germline, CDR1 is SGHRS, CDR2 YFSETQ. CDR3 amino acids: CASSLEGQAGTEAFF. CDR3 DNA: TGCGCCAGCAGCTTGGAGGGTCAGGCGGGCACTGAAGCTTTCTTT.

The rearrangement uses TRBV27 and TRBJ1-6; 7 nucleotides align to TRBD1. This CDR3 has 15 residues. V gave up 5 bases and J gave up 13 bases; unmatched junction bases: 14. Looked up from germline, CDR1 is MNHEY and CDR2 is SMNVEV (reference sequence). Here the CDR3 DNA reads TGTGCCAGCAGTCCTCGGGCAGGGGGTGTTTATCCCCTCCACTTT. Residues: CASSPRAGGVYPLHF.

The chain recombines TRBV10-3 with TRBJ1-2, with 10 bases that match TRBD1. The CDR3 spans 15 residues. Trimming took 3 bases from V and 5 from J; bases not matched to a gene: 6. Looked up from germline, CDR1 is ENHRY and CDR2 is SYGVKD. CDR3 amino acids: CAISDSGTGVYGYTF. The CDR3 region has the DNA TGTGCCATCAGTGATTCCGGGACAGGGGTTTATGGCTACACCTTC.

The chain uses TRBV18 and TRBJ1-5; TRBD1 agrees at 10 bases. The trim removed 3 bases at V and 10 bases at J, leaving 6 bases unmatched. The germline V gene encodes CDR1 KGHSH and CDR2 LQKENI. The CDR3 has 14 amino acids. CDR3 sequence: CASSPTGGPDPQHF. As DNA, the CDR3 is TGTGCCAGCTCACCGACAGGGGGCCCAGATCCCCAGCATTTT.

V is TRBV12-3 or TRBV12-4 and J is TRBJ1-1; weak D call: TRBD1 (5 bases). The V gene lost 8 bases and the J gene lost 5 bases, with 9 bases spanning the gap. This CDR3 has 11 residues. For the CDR3, the DNA is TGTGCCAGCGGACGGGGGACTGAAGCTTTCTTT. It encodes CASGRGTEAFF.

The chain links TRBV19 to TRBJ1-1, with 10 bases fitting TRBD1. The V gene's germline CDR1 is LNHDA and CDR2 SQIVND (reference sequence). Trimming at V came to 6 bases and at J to 0 bases, leaving 16 bases not matched to a gene. The CDR3 totals 19 residues. CDR3 sequence (DNA): TGTGCCAGTAGCACCCGGGACAGGGGTTTAACGGTTGTGAACACTGAAGCTTTCTTT. This sequence encodes CASSTRDRGLTVVNTEAFF.

This sequence joins TRBV4-1 and TRBJ2-5; 15 bases map to TRBD2. The CDR3 totals 18 residues. CDR1 and CDR2 (germline): MGHRA, YSYEKL. The ends lost 0 bases at V and 1 base at J; junction bases unmatched: 3. CDR3 region: CASSQDRTSGRAQETQYF. CDR3 sequence (DNA): TGCGCCAGCAGCCAAGATAGGACTAGCGGGAGGGCCCAAGAGACCCAGTACTTC.

The chain uses TRBV11-3 and TRBJ1-2; D gene unclear. Between the trimmed V and J ends, which lost 1 base and 0 bases, there was a span of 9 bases. The CDR3 is 15 amino acids. CDR1 SGHNT and CDR2 YENEEA come from the germline V gene. Here the CDR3 DNA reads TGTGCCAGCAGCTTAGCTGCAGGATCTAACTATGGCTACACCTTC. As protein: CASSLAAGSNYGYTF. The full variable domain, with the rest looked up from reference TRBV11-3 and TRBJ1-2, is EAGVVQSPRYKIIEKKQPVAFWCNPISGHNTLYWYLQNLGQGPELLIRYENEEAVDDSQLPKDRFSAERLKGVDSTLKIQPAELGDSAVYLCASSLAAGSNYGYTFGSGTRLTVV.

This chain links TRBV18 with TRBJ1-1, with 8 bases aligning to TRBD1. This CDR3 has 16 residues. The V segment lost 2 bases and the J segment 6 bases; nucleotides outside the gene matches: 11. Germline-derived CDR1 and CDR2 are KGHSH and LQKENI. DNA of the CDR3: TGTGCCAGCTCACCATCGGACGGACAGGGTAGGCCTGAAGCTTTCTTT. Translating gives CASSPSDGQGRPEAFF.

The V call is TRBV7-2, the J call TRBJ2-7; TRBD1 agrees at 9 bases. CDR1 is SGHTA, CDR2 FQGNSA, per germline. V gave up 1 base and J gave up 3 bases; unmatched junction bases: 7. The CDR3 length is 16 residues. The CDR3 here is CASSLGGTGRYYEQYF. CDR3 nucleotides: TGTGCCAGCAGCTTAGGCGGGACAGGGCGTTACTACGAGCAGTACTTC.

V usage is TRBV28 and J usage is TRBJ2-7; TRBD2 agrees at 9 bases. The CDR3 consists of 15 residues. Unmatched junction bases numbered 10, after V lost 4 bases and J lost 6 bases. The V gene's germline CDR1 is MDHEN and CDR2 SYDVKM. The CDR3 sequence: CASSSGGGRVLEQYV. The CDR3 nucleotides read TGTGCCAGCAGTTCGGGTGGCGGGAGGGTACTCGAGCAGTACGTC.

The V and J genes are TRBV5-4 and TRBJ1-6, with D possibly matching TRBD1 (6 bases). The CDR3 has 17 residues. Germline V CDR1 and CDR2: SGHNT, YYREEE (reference sequence). The V end lost 4 bases, the J end lost 8 bases, and 22 bases lay between the germline ends. CDR3 DNA: TGTGCCAGCAGCAGGGGCGGGGGGGCGTTAACGTATTCACCCCTCCACTTT. Protein: CASSRGGGALTYSPLHF.

J is TRBJ1-3 and V is TRBV6-1, with 8 bases that match TRBD1. The ends lost 2 bases at V and 10 bases at J; junction bases unmatched: 4. Germline assignment: CDR1 MNHNS and CDR2 SASEGT. The CDR3 contains 13 residues. The CDR3 spells CASSEPRQGTIYF. For the CDR3, the DNA is TGTGCCAGCAGTGAACCGAGACAGGGGACCATATATTTT.

This clone was seen a single time. V is TRBV27 and J is TRBJ1-4; no reliable D call. From germline, CDR1 is MNHEY and CDR2 SMNVEV (reference sequence). V dropped 3 bases and J dropped 3 bases, with 8 bases sitting between them. This CDR3 has 14 residues. CDR3 region: CASSFGRSNEKLFF. The CDR3 coding sequence is TGTGCCAGCAGTTTCGGGAGGTCTAATGAAAAACTGTTTTTT. Drawing the rest from reference TRBV27 and TRBJ1-4, the complete variable domain is EAQVTQNPRYLITVTGKKLTVTCSQNMNHEYMSWYRQDPGLGLRQIYYSMNVEVTDKGDVPEGYKVSRKEKRNFPLILESPSPNQTSLYFCASSFGRSNEKLFFGSGTQLSVL.

The chain joins TRBV24-1 to TRBJ1-4, with D tentatively TRBD1 (5 bases). Germline V gene sequence: CDR1 KGHDR, CDR2 SFDVKD. Trimming cost V 6 bases and J 0 bases, with 10 bases left between them. This CDR3 has 15 residues. The CDR3 reads CATSPGGATNEKLFF. CDR3 nucleotide sequence: TGTGCCACCAGTCCCGGGGGAGCAACTAATGAAAAACTGTTTTTT.

The rearrangement uses TRBV24-1 and TRBJ2-1; 7 bases fit TRBD2. Trimming at V came to 4 bases and at J to 4 bases, leaving 9 bases not matched to a gene. Germline V gene data show CDR1 as KGHDR and CDR2 as SFDVKD. CDR3 length: 16 amino acids. The chain's CDR3 is CATSDSASGSYNEQFF. As DNA, the CDR3 is TGTGCCACCAGTGACTCGGCTAGCGGTAGTTACAATGAGCAGTTCTTC.

The chain couples TRBV12-3 or TRBV12-4 to TRBJ1-2; D is perhaps TRBD1 (5 bases). V gave up 5 bases and J gave up 8 bases, with 15 bases separating them. The CDR3 spans 13 residues. The CDR3 is CASSTRAFGGYTF. The CDR3 bases are TGTGCCAGCAGTACCAGGGCGTTTGGGGGCTACACCTTC.

The chain is built from TRBV9 and TRBJ2-6, with 8 bases aligning to TRBD2. The CDR3 has 18 amino acids. V was pared by 2 bases and J by 0 bases, with 7 bases of the junction left unmatched. Germline assignment: CDR1 SGDLS and CDR2 YYNGEE. The CDR3 spells CASSVYGGRSSGANVLTF. CDR3 in DNA: TGTGCCAGCAGCGTTTACGGCGGGAGGTCCTCTGGGGCCAACGTCCTGACTTTC. The full variable domain, with the rest looked up from reference TRBV9 and TRBJ2-6, is DSGVTQTPKHLITATGQRVTLRCSPRSGDLSVYWYQQSLDQGLQFLIQYYNGEERAKGNILERFSAQQFPDLHSELNLSSLELGDSALYFCASSVYGGRSSGANVLTFGAGSRLTVL.

The J gene is TRBJ2-1, the V gene TRBV15; 7 bases agree with TRBD1. V lost 4 bases to trimming and J lost 1 base; unmatched junction nucleotides: 1. From germline, CDR1 is LNHNV and CDR2 YYDKDF (reference sequence). This CDR3 has 14 amino acids. The CDR3 nucleotides read TGTGCCACCAGCAACAGGGGTTCCTACAATGAGCAGTTCTTC. Protein product: CATSNRGSYNEQFF.

This chain joins TRBV19 and TRBJ2-7; 7 bases are shared with TRBD2. The V segment lost 8 bases and the J segment 3 bases; nucleotides outside the gene matches: 4. Germline V CDR1 and CDR2: LNHDA, SQIVND (reference sequence). This CDR3 contains 12 residues. The CDR3 protein is CASGGGNYEQYF. The DNA of the CDR3 is TGTGCCAGTGGGGGGGGAAACTACGAGCAGTACTTC.

CDR3 in DNA: TGTGCCAGTAGTACCCGGACAGGGTCCCTCGAGCAGTACTTC. Residues: CASSTRTGSLEQYF. The J gene is TRBJ2-7, the V gene TRBV19, with TRBD1 identical over 8 bases. This CDR3 has 14 amino acids. J gave up 6 bases and V 4 bases, and 8 bases lay outside the gene matches. Germline CDR1 reads LNHDA; CDR2 reads SQIVND (reference sequence). Looking up the rest from reference TRBV19 and TRBJ2-7 gives the full variable domain: DGGITQSPKYLFRKEGQNVTLSCEQNLNHDAMYWYRQDPGQGLRLIYYSQIVNDFQKGDIAEGYSVSREKKESFPLTVTSAQKNPTAFYLCASSTRTGSLEQYFGPGTRLTVT.

This chain connects TRBV11-2 to TRBJ2-7; 8 nucleotides agree with TRBD1. The CDR3 covers 15 residues. The germline V gene has CDR1 SGHAT and CDR2 FQNNGV. The junction had 12 bases not matched to a gene; V was cut back by 5 bases and J by 6 bases. The CDR3 nucleotides are TGTGCCAGCAGCCTACCCCAGGGGGCGAGTCTCGAGCAGTACTTC. This translates into CASSLPQGASLEQYF. The full variable domain, its missing parts supplied by reference TRBV11-2 and TRBJ2-7, is EAGVAQSPRYKIIEKRQSVAFWCNPISGHATLYWYQQILGQGPKLLIQFQNNGVVDDSQLPKDRFSAERLKGVDSTLKIQPAKLEDSAVYLCASSLPQGASLEQYFGPGTRLTVT.

This chain joins TRBV28 and TRBJ1-3, with D maybe TRBD1 (5 bases). Trimming took off 4 bases at V and 0 bases at J, with 16 bases between the two ends. The CDR3 runs to 17 residues. Germline V lookup: CDR1 MDHEN, CDR2 SYDVKM. CDR3 DNA: TGTGCCAGCAGTTCCCCGACAGCAGTAAGCTCTGGAAACACCATATATTTT. Its translation is CASSSPTAVSSGNTIYF.